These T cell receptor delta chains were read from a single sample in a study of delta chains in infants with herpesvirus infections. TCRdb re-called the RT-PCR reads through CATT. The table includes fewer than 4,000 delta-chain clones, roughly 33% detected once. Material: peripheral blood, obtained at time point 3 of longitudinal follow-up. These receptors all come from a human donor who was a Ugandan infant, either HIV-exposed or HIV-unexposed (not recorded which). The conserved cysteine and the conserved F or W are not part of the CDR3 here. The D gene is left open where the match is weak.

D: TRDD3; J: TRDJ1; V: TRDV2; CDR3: ACDILGDTRADKLI
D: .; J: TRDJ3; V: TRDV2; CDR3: ACDNTGGSSSWDTRQMF
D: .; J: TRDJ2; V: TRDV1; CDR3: ALGELRFPTWLGPGIRKGLTAQLF
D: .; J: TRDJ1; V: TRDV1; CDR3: ALGARSEFRYTDKLI
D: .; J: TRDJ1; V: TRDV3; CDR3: ALGFLVLGANRTDKLI
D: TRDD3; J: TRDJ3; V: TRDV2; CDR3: ACDTVWGIRSWDTRQMF
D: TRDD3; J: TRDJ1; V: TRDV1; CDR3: ALGDDTGGPYTDKLI
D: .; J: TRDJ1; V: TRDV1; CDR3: ALGELVPYSTDKLI
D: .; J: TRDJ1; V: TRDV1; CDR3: ALGSPVLRSGKLI
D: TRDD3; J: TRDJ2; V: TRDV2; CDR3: ACDTLLGDKTLTAQLF
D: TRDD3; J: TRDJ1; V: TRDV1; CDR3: ALGDPSSLLGDGGADKLI
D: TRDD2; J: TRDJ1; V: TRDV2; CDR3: ACDSRSYFPTIYTDKLI
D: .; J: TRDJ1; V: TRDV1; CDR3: ALGVCSYTDKLI
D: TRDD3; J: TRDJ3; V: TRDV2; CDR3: ACDTWGIRSWDTRQMF
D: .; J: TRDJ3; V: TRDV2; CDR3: ACDNVLGSWDTQQMF
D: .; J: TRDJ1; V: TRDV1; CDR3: ALGELSPSVLGINTDKLI
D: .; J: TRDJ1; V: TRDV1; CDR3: ALGGPTTLGGHTDKLI
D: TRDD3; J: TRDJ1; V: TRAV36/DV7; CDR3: AVEATGDTAVGLI
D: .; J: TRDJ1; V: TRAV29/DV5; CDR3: AASKLKKGIYTDKLI
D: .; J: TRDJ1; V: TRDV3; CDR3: ALWGSTGCKLI
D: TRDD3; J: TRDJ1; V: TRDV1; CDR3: ALGAPANWGIHGGTDKLI
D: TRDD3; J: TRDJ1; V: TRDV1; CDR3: ALGELRLLRVLLGDTPPYTDKLI
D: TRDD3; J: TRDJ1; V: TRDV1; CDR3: ALGELSGNGELGDTKLI
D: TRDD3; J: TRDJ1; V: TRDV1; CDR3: ALGEEEGPSTVLGDFTDKLI
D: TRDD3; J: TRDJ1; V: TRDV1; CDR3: ALGEPWFLWDWGIRPYTDKLI
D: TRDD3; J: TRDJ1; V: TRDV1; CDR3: ALGELSLLTGGWKDTDKLI
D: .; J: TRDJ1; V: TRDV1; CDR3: ALGELAGPNKLI
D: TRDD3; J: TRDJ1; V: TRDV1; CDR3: ALGSGSGGYRAGKLI
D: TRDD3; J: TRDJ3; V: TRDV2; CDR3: ACDTVEVTGGFARDTRQMF
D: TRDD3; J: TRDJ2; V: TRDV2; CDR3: ACDTVGDTRGAQLF
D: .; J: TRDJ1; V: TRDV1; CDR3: ALGELPPSPRTPRLGTDKLI
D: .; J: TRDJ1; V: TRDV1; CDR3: ALGASKCLPKKDWGPLPDKLI